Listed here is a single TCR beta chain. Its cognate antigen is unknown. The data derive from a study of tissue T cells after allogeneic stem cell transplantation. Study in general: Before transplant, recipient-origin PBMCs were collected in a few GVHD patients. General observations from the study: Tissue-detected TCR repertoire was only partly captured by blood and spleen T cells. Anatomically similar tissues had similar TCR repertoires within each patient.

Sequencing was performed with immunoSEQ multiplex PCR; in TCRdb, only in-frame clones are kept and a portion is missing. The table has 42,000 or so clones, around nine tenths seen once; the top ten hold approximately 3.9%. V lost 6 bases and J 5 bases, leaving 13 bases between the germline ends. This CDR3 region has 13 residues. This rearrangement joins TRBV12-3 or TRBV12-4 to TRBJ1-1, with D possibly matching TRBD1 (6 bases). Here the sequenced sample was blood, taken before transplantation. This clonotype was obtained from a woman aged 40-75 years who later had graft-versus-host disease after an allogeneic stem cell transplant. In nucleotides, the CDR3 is TGTGCCAGCAGGCAGGGAGGGGGAACTGAAGCTTTCTTT. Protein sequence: CASRQGGGTEAFF.